The 27 T cell receptor beta chains reported below all come from one sample, sequenced in a study of radiotherapy plus CTLA-4 blockade in lung cancer. Only in-frame clones appear in the TCRdb table, and some are missing; sequencing was by immunoSEQ multiplex PCR. The profile shows tens of thousands of clones, around 79% of them singletons. The specimen was peripheral blood, collected from a patient treated with radiotherapy plus ipilimumab. Every receptor here comes from a human donor with non-small cell lung cancer who had a partial response to radiotherapy plus ipilimumab. Some clones in this sample may be carry-over from other donors' samples.

This chain joins TRBV10-2 and TRBJ2-6; D gene unclear. Trimming cost V 6 bases and J 2 bases, with 5 bases left between them. This CDR3 spans 13 amino acids. The germline V gene encodes CDR1 WSHSY and CDR2 SAAADI. The CDR3 DNA sequence: TGCGCCAGCAGACAGCCTGGGGCCAACGTCCTGACTTTC. As protein: CASRQPGANVLTF.

The rearrangement uses TRBV28 and TRBJ2-7; D is possibly TRBD1 (6 bases). CDR1 is MDHEN, CDR2 SYDVKM, per germline. CDR3 length: 13 amino acids. With 6 bases removed from V and 4 bases from J, the gap between germline ends came to 13 bases. The DNA for the CDR3 is TGTGCCAGCAGCGGATGGGGGCCTTACGAGCAGTACTTC. Translating gives CASSGWGPYEQYF.

The chain has TRBV7-6 and TRBJ2-7, with a possible D match to TRBD2 (5 bases). Per germline, CDR1 SGHVS and CDR2 FNYEAQ. The CDR3 contains 14 residues. Trimming pared 4 bases from V and 6 bases from J, leaving 16 bases between. CDR3 loop: CASSYGDGVREQYF. CDR3 bases: TGTGCCAGCAGCTACGGGGATGGGGTCCGCGAGCAGTACTTC.

The V and J genes are TRBV14 and TRBJ1-3; D gene uncertain. V gave up 4 bases and J gave up 4 bases, with 11 bases separating them. The CDR3 has 14 residues. Per the germline V gene, CDR1 is SGHDN and CDR2 is FVKESK. The CDR3 nucleotides are TGTGCCAGCAGCCCAGACCTATACGGAAACACCATATATTTT. Residues: CASSPDLYGNTIYF.

V is TRBV11-1 and J is TRBJ1-2, with TRBD1 as a possible D gene (5 bases). The length of the CDR3 is 15 residues. With 2 bases removed from V and 6 bases from J, the gap between germline ends came to 16 bases. Per germline, CDR1 SGHAT and CDR2 FQDESV (reference sequence). In DNA form, the CDR3 reads TGTGCCAGCAGCTTAACAGGTAGTGGATCGGATGGCTACACCTTC. It yields the protein CASSLTGSGSDGYTF.

The V gene is TRBV2, the J gene TRBJ2-2, with a possible D match to TRBD2 (6 bases). Germline V CDR1 and CDR2: SNHLY, FYNNEI. V lost 5 bases and J 1 base, leaving 11 bases between the germline ends. This CDR3 is 15 amino acids long. CDR3: CASSYPAGNTGELFF. The CDR3 coding sequence is TGTGCCAGCAGTTATCCAGCGGGGAACACCGGGGAGCTGTTTTTT. Full variable domain (outside the CDR3, taken from reference TRBV2 and TRBJ2-2): EPEVTQTPSHQVTQMGQEVILRCVPISNHLYFYWYRQILGQKVEFLVSFYNNEISEKSEIFDDQFSVERPDGSNFTLKIRSTKLEDSAMYFCASSYPAGNTGELFFGEGSRLTVL.

This clone has a handful of counts. The rearrangement joins TRBV28 to TRBJ1-5; D possibly corresponds to TRBD1 (6 bases). V was pared by 8 bases and J by 6 bases, with 14 bases between. The CDR3 has 13 amino acids. CDR1 is MDHEN, CDR2 SYDVKM, per germline. The CDR3 spells CASLLTGSQPQHF. The CDR3 nucleotides read TGTGCCAGCCTCCTCACAGGGTCTCAGCCCCAGCATTTT.

V gene TRBV29-1 combines with J gene TRBJ2-3; a possible D gene is TRBD1 (5 bases). The CDR3 sequence is 12 residues long. Trimming left V 4 bases short and J 14 bases short, with 19 bases between. CDR1 is SQVTM, CDR2 ANQGSEA, per germline. CDR3: CSVAPSGAERYF. The CDR3 DNA reads TGCAGCGTTGCCCCCTCTGGGGCCGAGCGGTATTTT.

This clone has just a few counts. The rearrangement uses TRBV28 and TRBJ1-1, with D possibly matching TRBD1 (5 bases). This CDR3 has 11 amino acids. The germline V gene encodes CDR1 MDHEN and CDR2 SYDVKM. The CDR3: CGAGLNTEAFF. CDR3 bases: TGTGGCGCAGGGTTGAACACTGAAGCTTTCTTT.

The chain employs TRBV5-1 and TRBJ2-5, with D maybe TRBD1 (5 bases). Near its end, the DNA agrees better with TRBJ2-7, so the J call may be wrong. The CDR3 runs 12 residues. Germline lookup yields CDR1 SGHRS and CDR2 YFSETQ. The CDR3 loop reads CASSPDSYEQYF. CDR3 DNA sequence: TGCGCCAGCAGCCCAGACAGCTACGAGCAGTACTTC.

The V gene is TRBV5-1, the J gene TRBJ2-5; TRBD2 agrees at 8 bases. The V and J ends lost 4 bases and 5 bases, in that order; junction bases with no gene match: 10. There are 15 residues in the CDR3. CDR1 and CDR2 from the germline V gene are SGHRS and YFSETQ. The CDR3 DNA follows: TGCGCCAGCAGCACCTTAGCGGGGCGGGCGGAGACCCAGTACTTC. Its protein product is CASSTLAGRAETQYF.

The chain links TRBV4-2 to TRBJ1-5, with TRBD1 matching 9 bases. V dropped 0 bases and J dropped 7; count of bases not matched to a gene: 4. CDR3 size: 15 residues. Per germline, CDR1 LGHNA and CDR2 YNFKEQ. The chain's CDR3 is CASSQDGQGQQPQHF. DNA for the CDR3: TGTGCCAGCAGCCAAGACGGACAGGGGCAGCAGCCCCAGCATTTT.

The V call is TRBV9, the J call TRBJ2-2, with 7 bases matching TRBD1. Germline V gives CDR1 SGDLS, CDR2 YYNGEE. CDR3 length: 14 amino acids. The J segment lost 7 bases and the V segment lost 3 bases, leaving 6 bases of the junction unmatched. The CDR3 sequence is CASSGVGQVGELFF. The DNA of the CDR3 is TGTGCCAGCAGCGGAGTCGGACAGGTCGGGGAGCTGTTTTTT.

This chain uses TRBV5-4 with TRBJ2-5; D may be TRBD1 (7 bases). The V end was cut by 3 bases, the J end by 5 bases, with 17 bases between. The length of the CDR3 is 15 residues. The germline gives CDR1 SGHNT, CDR2 YYREEE (reference sequence). The CDR3 loop reads CASSSTGRQAETQYF. The CDR3 DNA follows: TGTGCCAGCAGCTCGACAGGGAGGCAAGCGGAGACCCAGTACTTC.

The V gene is TRBV13, the J gene TRBJ2-3, with no clear D. The CDR3 sequence is 14 residues long. Looked up from germline, CDR1 is PRHDT and CDR2 is FYEKMQ (reference sequence). Trimming removed 3 bases from V and 0 bases from J, with 7 bases in between. The CDR3 here is CASSFPGSTDTQYF. For the CDR3, the DNA is TGTGCCAGCAGCTTCCCGGGTAGCACAGATACGCAGTATTTT.

The V and J genes are TRBV7-7 and TRBJ2-1; 11 bases match TRBD2. V was clipped by 3 bases and J by 9 bases; unmatched bases: 4. Per the germline V gene, CDR1 is SSHAT and CDR2 is FNYEAQ (reference sequence). CDR3 size: 14 residues. CDR3 region: CASSFSGRAGEQFF. The CDR3 bases are TGTGCCAGCAGCTTTAGCGGGAGGGCGGGTGAGCAGTTCTTC.

The V call is TRBV11-2, the J call TRBJ2-1; possibly TRBD1 for D (5 bases). V lost 5 bases to trimming and J lost 4 bases, with 12 bases between them. Looked up from germline, CDR1 is SGHAT and CDR2 is FQNNGV. The CDR3 has 14 amino acids. The CDR3 region is CASSPRPGYNEQFF. CDR3 sequence (DNA): TGTGCCAGCAGCCCCCGCCCAGGGTACAATGAGCAGTTCTTC.

This clone was recorded once. Here the CDR3 DNA reads TGTGCCAGCAGCGGTTCTAGGGGTCTGTACAATGAGCAGTTCTTC. This translates into CASSGSRGLYNEQFF. The chain recombines TRBV2 with TRBJ2-1; D might be TRBD1 (5 bases). CDR1 is SNHLY, CDR2 FYNNEI, per germline. The CDR3 is 15 residues long. V dropped 6 bases and J dropped 4 bases, with 16 bases sitting between them.

This clone was seen only once. V is TRBV5-6 and J is TRBJ1-4; a possible D gene is TRBD1 (5 bases). This CDR3 has 16 amino acids. Between the trimmed V and J ends, which lost 4 bases and 0 bases, there was a span of 13 bases. Germline values: CDR1 SGHDT, CDR2 YYEEEE. Written as DNA, the CDR3 is TGTGCCAGCAGCCTCGGGCTAGGGGCAACTAATGAAAAACTGTTTTTT. It specifies CASSLGLGATNEKLFF.

This chain uses TRBV5-1 with TRBJ2-7; TRBD1 agrees at 7 bases. With 0 bases clipped from V and 4 bases from J, the junction kept 4 bases outside the gene matches. The CDR3 spans 14 residues. Per germline, CDR1 SGHRS and CDR2 YFSETQ. This CDR3 reads CASSLASGGYEQYF. For the CDR3, the DNA is TGCGCCAGCAGCTTGGCCTCAGGGGGTTACGAGCAGTACTTC.

This clone was picked up one time. The chain is built from TRBV6-1 and TRBJ2-5; D perhaps matches TRBD2 (5 bases). Trimming cost V 8 bases and J 7 bases, with 20 bases left between them. CDR3 size: 14 residues. CDR1 is MNHNS and CDR2 is SASEGT in the germline V gene. CDR3 in amino acids: CASGPPAVLGTQYF. The CDR3 DNA reads as TGTGCCAGCGGCCCTCCAGCGGTACTGGGGACCCAGTACTTC.

The chain has TRBV9 and TRBJ1-1; TRBD1 agrees at 7 bases. CDR1 and CDR2 from the germline V gene are SGDLS and YYNGEE. Germline trimming cut 1 base from V and 4 bases from J; bases unmatched to any gene: 10. The CDR3 covers 16 residues. The CDR3 region is CASSVTSRRGATEAFF. CDR3 nucleotide sequence: TGTGCCAGCAGCGTAACCTCCCGCAGGGGGGCCACTGAAGCTTTCTTT.

This chain uses TRBV11-2 with TRBJ2-3, with D possibly TRBD2 on 6 matching bases. Trimming stripped 2 bases from V and 2 bases from J, with 11 bases between. Looked up from germline, CDR1 is SGHAT and CDR2 is FQNNGV. This CDR3 contains 15 residues. Here the CDR3 reads CASSLRRGFTDTQYF. In DNA, the CDR3 is TGTGCCAGCAGCTTAAGGCGGGGATTCACAGATACGCAGTATTTT. Based on the CDR3 plus reference TRBV11-2 and TRBJ2-3, the full variable domain is EAGVAQSPRYKIIEKRQSVAFWCNPISGHATLYWYQQILGQGPKLLIQFQNNGVVDDSQLPKDRFSAERLKGVDSTLKIQPAKLEDSAVYLCASSLRRGFTDTQYFGPGTRLTVL.

This clone was observed a single time. V usage is TRBV18 and J usage is TRBJ2-1; TRBD2 agrees at 8 bases. Germline V CDR1 and CDR2: KGHSH, LQKENI. This CDR3 comprises 16 residues. V gave up 2 bases and J gave up 0 bases; unmatched junction bases: 3. The DNA of the CDR3 is TGTGCCAGCTCACCATCGGGGACTAGCTCCTACAATGAGCAGTTCTTC. Translated: CASSPSGTSSYNEQFF.

V is TRBV19 and J is TRBJ2-1, with D tentatively TRBD2 (6 bases). Trimming took off 4 bases at V and 10 bases at J, with 14 bases between the two ends. Germline V lookup: CDR1 LNHDA, CDR2 SQIVND (reference sequence). The CDR3 loop spans 13 amino acids. The CDR3 here is CASSTVAAAEQFF. CDR3 DNA: TGTGCCAGTAGTACCGTAGCGGCAGCGGAGCAGTTCTTC.

CDR3 region: CARETGTGTYEQYF. CDR3 nucleotides: TGTGCCAGAGAAACCGGGACAGGGACTTACGAGCAGTACTTC. V is TRBV2 and J is TRBJ2-7; 9 bases align to TRBD1. Per the germline V gene, CDR1 is SNHLY and CDR2 is FYNNEI. The CDR3 length is 14 residues. Germline trimming cut 9 bases from V and 4 bases from J; bases unmatched to any gene: 10.

This chain links TRBV27 with TRBJ2-5, with TRBD1 identical over 9 bases. After removal of 5 bases from V and 2 bases from J, the junction contained 6 bases not matched to a gene. This CDR3 has 15 residues. Looked up from germline, CDR1 is MNHEY and CDR2 is SMNVEV (reference sequence). As DNA, the CDR3 is TGTGCCAGCAGTCGGGGACAGGGCGCACAAGAGACCCAGTACTTC. As protein: CASSRGQGAQETQYF.